This passage covers 32 T cell receptor beta chains from one sample sequenced in a study of T cell repertoires in cytomegalovirus infection. TCRdb re-called the reads with MiXCR, one entry per CDR3 protein. The sample comprises more than 650,000 distinct CDR3 sequences, 35% to 40% of which are singletons, and around 2.6% rests with the top ten. Material for sequencing was PBMCs. The source of these receptors is a human donor in good health (CMV status not recorded). Some clones in this sample may be carry-over from other donors' samples.

Concerning this clonotype: Just one base apart from a much larger clone, this may be a read error. This CDR3 fails to terminate in the conserved phenylalanine or tryptophan, so it likely reflects a read error. The CDR3 DNA reads TGTGCCAGCAGCCCCGATCGGAGCAATCAGCCCCAGCATTGT. Residues: CASSPDRSNQPQHC. The J gene is TRBJ1-5, the V gene TRBV7-2; D not certain. V was trimmed by 5 bases and J by 1 base, leaving 9 bases between them. The CDR3 is 14 residues long. CDR1 SGHTA and CDR2 FQGNSA come from the germline V gene.

The V gene is TRBV15, the J gene TRBJ2-3; 8 nucleotides align to TRBD1. Trimming took 1 base from V and 4 from J; bases not matched to a gene: 10. This CDR3 contains 17 residues. From germline, CDR1 is LNHNV and CDR2 YYDKDF (reference sequence). The CDR3 reads CATSRGSRDRTSDTQYF. The CDR3 DNA sequence: TGTGCCACCAGCAGAGGCTCCCGGGACAGGACATCAGATACGCAGTATTTT.

This chain uses TRBV28 with TRBJ2-4; weak D call: TRBD1 (6 bases). Germline-derived CDR1 and CDR2 are MDHEN and SYDVKM. The CDR3 extends over 16 amino acids. V was shortened by 5 bases and J by 0 bases, with 14 bases between the two germline ends. CDR3 amino acids: CASSLTGTLAKNIQYF. CDR3 nucleotides: TGTGCCAGCAGTCTTACAGGGACCCTAGCCAAAAACATTCAGTACTTC.

This clonotype occurred a few times. V gene TRBV25-1 combines with J gene TRBJ2-7; D could derive from TRBD1 or TRBD2 (5 bases each). The germline V and J ends were trimmed by 6 bases and 3 bases, with 18 bases remaining between them. The CDR3 is 15 residues long. Germline V gives CDR1 MGHDK, CDR2 SYGVNS. DNA of the CDR3: TGTGCCAGCAGCGCAGGGACGCTGATTCGCTACGAGCAGTACTTC. Translation gives CASSAGTLIRYEQYF.

The chain employs TRBV12-3 or TRBV12-4 and TRBJ2-1; D is unclear. CDR3 size: 17 residues. Trimming removed 2 bases at V and 0 bases at J, with 14 bases between. The CDR3 sequence is CASSLNGGAISYNEQFF. The CDR3 DNA sequence: TGTGCCAGCAGTTTAAATGGCGGAGCTATCTCCTACAATGAGCAGTTCTTC.

A few counts support this clonotype. This chain joins TRBV27 and TRBJ2-7; tentatively, D is TRBD1 or TRBD2 (6 bases each). Deletions cut 0 bases from V and 7 bases from J, with 19 bases between. Germline V CDR1 and CDR2: MNHEY, SMNVEV (reference sequence). The CDR3 consists of 16 residues. Here the CDR3 DNA reads TGTGCCAGCAGTTTATCGGGGGCGGGGTGGGGAGGAGAGCAGTACTTC. Residues: CASSLSGAGWGGEQYF.

J is TRBJ1-5 and V is TRBV15; no clear D. The CDR3 has 15 amino acids. Germline CDR1 is LNHNV and CDR2 is YYDKDF (reference sequence). The V and J ends lost 0 bases and 0 bases respectively, with 6 bases between them. The CDR3 here is CATSRERDSNQPQHF. The CDR3 DNA sequence: TGTGCCACCAGCAGAGAAAGAGATAGCAATCAGCCCCAGCATTTT.

The J gene is TRBJ1-1, the V gene TRBV19; TRBD1 matches at 7 bases. Germline CDR1 reads LNHDA; CDR2 reads SQIVND (reference sequence). The V and J ends lost 6 bases and 4 bases, in that order; junction bases with no gene match: 11. The CDR3 contains 15 residues. CDR3 residues: CASSHRGQIATEAFF. The CDR3 nucleotides are TGTGCCAGTAGCCACCGGGGACAGATAGCCACTGAAGCTTTCTTT.

The chain recombines TRBV27 with TRBJ1-1, with a tentative D call TRBD1 (5 bases). V shed 5 bases and J shed 4 bases, with 14 bases lying between them. There are 14 residues in the CDR3. The germline V gene encodes CDR1 MNHEY and CDR2 SMNVEV (reference sequence). Here the CDR3 reads CASSPSGGGTEAFF. CDR3 nucleotide sequence: TGTGCCAGCAGTCCCTCTGGGGGGGGCACTGAAGCTTTCTTT.

The chain combines TRBV12-3 or TRBV12-4 with TRBJ1-4; D gene uncertain. V was clipped by 5 bases and J by 4 bases, with 11 bases between them. The CDR3 extends over 14 amino acids. The DNA for the CDR3 is TGTGCCAGCAGTCTCAGATACAGTAATGAAAAACTGTTTTTT. Amino acid sequence: CASSLRYSNEKLFF.

The gene calls are TRBV7-8 and TRBJ2-1; 8 bases fit TRBD2. The CDR3 has 16 amino acids. J gave up 2 bases and V 5 bases, and 8 bases lay outside the gene matches. The germline V gene encodes CDR1 SGHVS and CDR2 FQNEAQ. Written as DNA, the CDR3 is TGTGCCAGCAGCCCTAGTCGCGGGAGGCCCTACAATGAGCAGTTCTTC. The encoded protein is CASSPSRGRPYNEQFF.

This chain connects TRBV19 to TRBJ1-1; D is undetermined. Germline V gene data show CDR1 as LNHDA and CDR2 as SQIVND (reference sequence). With 6 bases removed from V and 0 bases from J, the gap between germline ends came to 11 bases. CDR3 size: 14 residues. CDR3 sequence reads: CASRSASLNTEAFF. The CDR3 DNA sequence: TGTGCCAGTAGATCAGCTAGTCTGAACACTGAAGCTTTCTTT.

V is TRBV7-8 and J is TRBJ2-5; D is uncertain. With 5 bases removed from V and 5 bases from J, the gap between germline ends came to 12 bases. This CDR3 has 13 amino acids. Germline V gives CDR1 SGHVS, CDR2 FQNEAQ. The CDR3 loop is CASSQATMETQYF. CDR3 DNA: TGTGCCAGCAGCCAAGCTACCATGGAGACCCAGTACTTC.

V gene TRBV5-1 combines with J gene TRBJ1-3; D is possibly TRBD1 (5 bases). CDR3 length equals 15 residues. From germline, CDR1 is SGHRS and CDR2 YFSETQ. Trimming cost V 0 bases and J 6 bases, with 13 bases left between them. CDR3 residues: CASSLDTGLQNTIYF. Here the CDR3 DNA reads TGCGCCAGCAGCTTGGATACGGGGCTGCAAAACACCATATATTTT.

CDR3: CASSPDWTGPPYEQYF. The CDR3 bases are TGTGCCAGCAGTCCCGATTGGACAGGGCCTCCCTACGAGCAGTACTTC. The chain links TRBV28 to TRBJ2-7, with 8 nucleotides matching TRBD1. There are 16 residues in the CDR3. Germline CDR1 reads MDHEN; CDR2 reads SYDVKM. V shed 5 bases, J shed 2 bases, and the junction held 11 bases outside the gene matches.

CDR3 DNA: TGTGCCAGCAGTCTTAGCAGGAGTGGAACAGATACGCAGTATTTT. Amino acids: CASSLSRSGTDTQYF. The chain has TRBV6-1 and TRBJ2-3, with D unresolved. The length of the CDR3 is 15 residues. CDR1 is MNHNS and CDR2 is SASEGT in the germline V gene. Trimming cost V 5 bases and J 3 bases, with 15 bases left between them.

This clonotype was observed a few times. The rearrangement uses TRBV7-8 and TRBJ1-1; tentatively, D is TRBD1 (6 bases). V dropped 7 bases and J dropped 1 base, with 19 bases sitting between them. This CDR3 spans 16 amino acids. Germline-derived CDR1 and CDR2 are SGHVS and FQNEAQ. The CDR3, as DNA: TGTGCCAGCACCGACCCACAGGGCAGGGAGAACACTGAAGCTTTCTTT. Translation: CASTDPQGRENTEAFF.

This clonotype occurred a few times. At one end, the junction sequence differs from germline, possibly due to a read error. The V call is TRBV7-6, the J call TRBJ2-5, with a tentative D call TRBD2 (7 bases). The CDR3 contains 13 residues. In germline, CDR1 is SGHVS, CDR2 FNYEAQ. CDR3 in amino acids: CASSLVGGATQYF. The CDR3 bases are TGTGCTAGCAGCTTGGTGGGGGGGGCGACCCAGTACTTC.

J is TRBJ2-1 and V is TRBV7-2; D remains ambiguous. The germline V and J ends were trimmed by 7 bases and 10 bases, with 17 bases remaining between them. Germline-derived CDR1 and CDR2 are SGHTA and FQGNSA. The CDR3 totals 13 residues. In nucleotides, the CDR3 is TGTGCCAGCACGCTGCTGGGGAAAATGGAGCAGTTCTTC. It is translated as CASTLLGKMEQFF.

The chain links TRBV28 to TRBJ2-3; D is unresolved. The germline gives CDR1 MDHEN, CDR2 SYDVKM. V was clipped by 4 bases and J by 7 bases, with 9 bases between them. CDR3 size: 12 residues. CDR3 residues: CASSSPQNTQYF. The CDR3 DNA reads TGTGCCAGCAGTTCCCCGCAGAATACGCAGTATTTT.

This clonotype was counted only a few times. The rearrangement uses TRBV6-2 or TRBV6-3 and TRBJ1-5; 9 bases are a match to TRBD1. The CDR3 covers 22 residues. Germline CDR1 MNHEY, CDR2 SVGEGT. V gave up 0 bases and J gave up 0 bases; unmatched junction bases: 18. CDR3 nucleotide sequence: TGTGCCAGCAGTTACTCGTTGTCGACAGGGGGATCCTGGAAGAATAGCAATCAGCCCCAGCATTTT. It is translated as CASSYSLSTGGSWKNSNQPQHF.

The rearrangement joins TRBV6-1 to TRBJ2-2; D is possibly TRBD2 (6 bases). Trimming removed 6 bases from V and 1 base from J, with 9 bases in between. CDR1 and CDR2 from the germline V gene are MNHNS and SASEGT. The CDR3 totals 14 residues. DNA for the CDR3: TGTGCCAGCAGGGAGGGCTGGAACACCGGGGAGCTGTTTTTT. Translated, it gives CASREGWNTGELFF.

The J gene is TRBJ2-3, the V gene TRBV5-1, with D possibly called TRBD1 or TRBD2 (7 bases each). This CDR3 is 15 amino acids long. Germline assignment: CDR1 SGHRS and CDR2 YFSETQ. Trimming removed 7 bases at V and 5 bases at J, with 20 bases between. DNA of the CDR3: TGCGCCAGCGCACCTCAGGGGGGGGGCCGAGATACGCAGTATTTT. Its protein product is CASAPQGGGRDTQYF.

The V call is TRBV3-1, the J call TRBJ1-1; tentatively, D is TRBD1 (6 bases). The CDR3 length is 15 residues. Trimming left V 5 bases short and J 2 bases short, with 15 bases between. From germline, CDR1 is LGHDT and CDR2 YNNKEL (reference sequence). The CDR3 here is CASSIRPRGNTEAFF. As DNA, the CDR3 is TGTGCCAGCAGCATACGACCCAGGGGTAACACTGAAGCTTTCTTT.

The V and J genes are TRBV12-3 or TRBV12-4 and TRBJ2-2, with 12 bases fitting TRBD2. Losses at the gene ends were 5 bases for V and 0 bases for J; bases not matched to a gene: 7. The CDR3 has 18 amino acids. CDR3 bases: TGTGCCAGCAGTGGAGCACTAGCGGGGGGCGCGAACACCGGGGAGCTGTTTTTT. Translation gives CASSGALAGGANTGELFF.

This clonotype occurred a few times. The genes are TRBV28 and TRBJ2-7; possibly TRBD1 or TRBD2 for D (5 bases each). Germline V gene sequence: CDR1 MDHEN, CDR2 SYDVKM. V was pared by 2 bases and J by 2 bases, with 13 bases between. The CDR3 runs to 15 residues. The CDR3 DNA reads as TGTGCCAGCAGTTTAGGGGACGAGACACCCTACGAGCAGTACTTC. This encodes CASSLGDETPYEQYF.

The V and J genes are TRBV7-2 and TRBJ1-1; a possible D gene is TRBD1 (5 bases). V shed 4 bases and J shed 8 bases, with 11 bases lying between them. The germline V gene has CDR1 SGHTA and CDR2 FQGNSA. This CDR3 is built from 12 residues. Here the CDR3 reads CASSWGISEAFF. CDR3 DNA sequence: TGTGCCAGCAGCTGGGGGATTTCGGAAGCTTTCTTT.

CDR3 region: CATQRLADHTGELFF. Here the CDR3 DNA reads TGTGCCACCCAACGACTAGCGGACCACACCGGGGAGCTGTTTTTT. The chain carries TRBV15 and TRBJ2-2; 9 bases fit TRBD2. V gave up 8 bases and J gave up 3 bases; unmatched junction bases: 7. Per the germline V gene, CDR1 is LNHNV and CDR2 is YYDKDF (reference sequence). This CDR3 spans 15 amino acids.

In this sample, this clonotype turned up once. No conserved phenylalanine or tryptophan is present at the end of the CDR3, so a read error is the likely explanation. The rearrangement uses TRBV6-5 and TRBJ1-5; no reliable D call. Germline values: CDR1 MNHEY, CDR2 SVGAGI. V lost 0 bases and J lost 1, with 7 bases in between. The length of the CDR3 is 15 residues. CDR3 region: CASSYSYGSNQPQHL. The CDR3 DNA reads TGTGCCAGCAGTTACTCGTACGGGAGCAATCAGCCCCAGCATTTG.

V gene TRBV7-9 combines with J gene TRBJ2-5; D is possibly TRBD1 (5 bases). The germline gives CDR1 SEHNR, CDR2 FQNEAQ (reference sequence). The CDR3 has 14 amino acids. V lost 6 bases to trimming and J lost 4 bases, with 15 bases between them. In DNA, the CDR3 is TGTGCCAGCAGTCGACAGTACCCCAGAGAGACCCAGTACTTC. It translates to CASSRQYPRETQYF.

The CDR3 sequence is CASSKLGQPQHF. DNA of the CDR3: TGTGCCAGCAGTAAGTTGGGCCAGCCCCAGCATTTT. The rearrangement uses TRBV12-3 or TRBV12-4 and TRBJ1-5; D not certain. Deletions cut 5 bases from V and 7 bases from J, with 9 bases between. The CDR3 consists of 12 residues.

V gene TRBV18 combines with J gene TRBJ1-1; D is uncertain. Trimming took off 3 bases at V and 1 base at J, with 12 bases between the two ends. Germline V CDR1 and CDR2: KGHSH, LQKENI. The CDR3 extends over 15 amino acids. The CDR3 here is CASSPQGLQNTEAFF. CDR3 DNA sequence: TGTGCCAGCTCACCTCAAGGGTTGCAGAACACTGAAGCTTTCTTT.